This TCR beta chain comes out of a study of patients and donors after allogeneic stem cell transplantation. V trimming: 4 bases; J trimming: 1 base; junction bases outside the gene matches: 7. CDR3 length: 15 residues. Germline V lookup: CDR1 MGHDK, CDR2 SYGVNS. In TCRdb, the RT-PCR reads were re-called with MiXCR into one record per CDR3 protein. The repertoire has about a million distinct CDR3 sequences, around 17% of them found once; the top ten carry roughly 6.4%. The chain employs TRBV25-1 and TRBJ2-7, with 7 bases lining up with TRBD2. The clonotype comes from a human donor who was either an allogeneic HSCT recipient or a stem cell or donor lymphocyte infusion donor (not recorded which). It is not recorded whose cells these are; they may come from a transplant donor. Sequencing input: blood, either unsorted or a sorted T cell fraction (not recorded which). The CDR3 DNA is TGTGCCAGCAGTGCCCCGGGGGGACTATCCTACGAGCAGTACTTC. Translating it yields CASSAPGGLSYEQYF.